The 5 T cell receptor beta chains reported below all come from one sample, sequenced in a study of siplizumab effects on memory and regulatory T cells. Repertoires were generated with immunoSEQ multiplex PCR, while TCRdb's copy carries only in-frame clones and drops some. Seen here are around 95,000 clones, about 94% observed once, and the top ten hold 1% to 1.5%. Sequences were obtained from non-Treg CD4+ T cells sorted from blood. These receptors all come from a human donor in good health.

The chain couples TRBV5-1 to TRBJ2-1; TRBD2 agrees at 12 bases. The junction had 2 bases not matched to a gene; V was cut back by 2 bases and J by 5 bases. The length of the CDR3 is 15 residues. The germline V gene encodes CDR1 SGHRS and CDR2 YFSETQ. The CDR3 here is CASSLRTSGNNEQFF. The CDR3 DNA is TGCGCCAGCAGCTTAAGGACTAGCGGGAACAATGAGCAGTTCTTC.

The chain carries TRBV7-9 and TRBJ2-3; weak D call: TRBD2 (6 bases). V was shortened by 5 bases and J by 9 bases, with 24 bases between the two germline ends. Germline V CDR1 and CDR2: SEHNR, FQNEAQ (reference sequence). CDR3 size: 16 residues. The CDR3 DNA follows: TGTGCCAGCAGCAGTGGAACCCGGGAGCTAGCTTCGACGCAGTATTTT. Translation gives CASSSGTRELASTQYF. The whole variable domain, filled in from reference TRBV7-9 and TRBJ2-3, reads DTGVSQNPRHKITKRGQNVTFRCDPISEHNRLYWYRQTLGQGPEFLTYFQNEAQLEKSRLLSDRFSAERPKGSFSTLEIQRTEQGDSAMYLCASSSGTRELASTQYFGPGTRLTVL.

The chain couples TRBV6-6 to TRBJ1-2; 10 nucleotides align to TRBD1. In germline, CDR1 is MNHNY, CDR2 SVGAGI (reference sequence). This CDR3 contains 14 residues. V shed 5 bases, J shed 8 bases, and the junction held 8 bases outside the gene matches. This chain's CDR3 is CASSRTGGKQGYTF. As DNA, the CDR3 is TGTGCCAGCAGTCGGACAGGGGGGAAGCAAGGCTACACCTTC.

The chain is built from TRBV6-4 and TRBJ1-6, with TRBD1 identical over 10 bases. This CDR3 is built from 14 residues. V dropped 0 bases and J dropped 10; count of bases not matched to a gene: 0. Germline values: CDR1 MRHNA, CDR2 SNTAGT. The CDR3 protein is CASSDSTGGSPLHF. The CDR3 DNA follows: TGTGCCAGCAGTGACTCGACAGGGGGCTCACCCCTCCACTTT.

This sequence joins TRBV5-4 and TRBJ1-2; TRBD1 aligns across 7 bases. The CDR3 contains 12 residues. V lost 4 bases, J lost 7 bases, and 4 bases stayed unmatched. Germline loops: CDR1 SGHNT, CDR2 YYREEE (reference sequence). This CDR3 is CASSNDRAGYTF. The CDR3 DNA is TGTGCCAGCAGCAATGACAGGGCTGGCTACACCTTC.